Listed below are T cell receptor beta chains from one sample, sequenced in a study of shared clonotypes between healthy human individuals. Sequencing used immunoSEQ multiplex PCR; TCRdb keeps in-frame clones, though not all of them. Altogether approximately 2.5 million clones are present, 93% being singletons, with the ten largest covering 0.36%. The sequenced sample consisted of naive CD4+ T cells from PBMCs. The source is a man between 18 and 35 years old in good health. Some clones in this sample may be carry-over from other donors' samples. Both conserved end residues are part of each CDR3. The D gene is left open where the match is weak. Only part of the rows carry a size: once, few, many, or a class if the clone is expanded.

d_call,v_call,clone_size,j_call,cdr3_nt,cdr3_aa
.,TRBV7-3,few,TRBJ2-1,TGTGCCAGCAGCTCGGGGCGGGGCACCAGCCATGAGCAGTTCTTC,CASSSGRGTSHEQFF
TRBD2,TRBV10-3,once,TRBJ2-3,TGTGCCATCAGGACTAGCGGTAGCACAGATACGCAGTATTTT,CAIRTSGSTDTQYF
.,TRBV5-1,.,TRBJ1-1,TGCGCCAGCAGCTTGGCTGGGCTTGCGAACACTGAAGCTTTCTTT,CASSLAGLANTEAFF
TRBD2,TRBV7-6,.,TRBJ2-2,TGTGCCAGCTCCCTTGGACTAGCTAACACCGGGGAGCTGTTTTTT,CASSLGLANTGELFF
.,TRBV6-8,few,TRBJ1-5,TGTGCCAGCCTCCGAAGAAGAGCAGACTATAGCAATCAGCCCCAGCATTTT,CASLRRRADYSNQPQHF
TRBD2,TRBV9,.,TRBJ2-3,TGTGCCAGCTCCCCCCTAGCGGGAGTAAGCACAGATACGCAGTATTTT,CASSPLAGVSTDTQYF
.,TRBV7-9,few,TRBJ2-2,TGTGCCAGCAGCTTAGAGAGGGGTACTCCCGCCGGGGAGCTGTTTTTT,CASSLERGTPAGELFF
.,TRBV9,.,TRBJ1-1,TGTGCCAGCAGCCCACAGTCGAACACTGAAGCTTTCTTT,CASSPQSNTEAFF
TRBD2,TRBV9,.,TRBJ2-3,TGTGCCAGCAGCGTAGAAGGGCTAGCGGGAGTCGGTACGCAGTATTTT,CASSVEGLAGVGTQYF
TRBD2,TRBV4-1,once,TRBJ2-1,TGCGCCAGCAGCCAAAAACGGACTAGCGGGAGGAATGAGCAGTTCTTC,CASSQKRTSGRNEQFF
.,TRBV6-5,once,TRBJ1-5,TGTGCCAGCAGTTACTCTGCAGTGAGCAATCAGCCCCAGCATTTT,CASSYSAVSNQPQHF
.,TRBV6-1,.,TRBJ1-6,TGTGCCAGCAGTGAAAATTTACCTCCCCTCCACTTT,CASSENLPPLHF
.,TRBV11-1,.,TRBJ2-1,TGTGCCAGCAGCCATTCCAGATCGAAAAGGGACAATGAGCAGTTCTTC,CASSHSRSKRDNEQFF
.,TRBV5-6,.,TRBJ1-3,TGTGCCAGCAGCTTACTGAGAACTGGAAACACCATATATTTT,CASSLLRTGNTIYF
TRBD2,TRBV15,.,TRBJ2-1,TGTGCCACCAGCGTCGGGACTACCTACAATGAGCAGTTCTTC,CATSVGTTYNEQFF
TRBD1,TRBV6-5,.,TRBJ2-3,TGTGCCAGCAGTTTAACGCGGGGACAGGACCAGTATTTT,CASSLTRGQDQYF
.,TRBV30,.,TRBJ1-6,TGTGCCTGGACTCCCTACTCTGGGGGGTCACCCCTCCACTTT,CAWTPYSGGSPLHF
TRBD2,TRBV6-6,.,TRBJ2-1,TGTGCCAGCAAGACTCGGGAGGGTAGTCACTATGGGCAGTTCTTC,CASKTREGSHYGQFF
TRBD1,TRBV7-3,.,TRBJ2-6,TGTGCCAGCAGCTTAGTGGGGACAGAAGCTTCTGGGGCCAACGTCCTGACTTTC,CASSLVGTEASGANVLTF
.,TRBV11-2,.,TRBJ2-7,TGTGCCAGCAGCTTTGCACTTATCTACGAGCAGTACTTC,CASSFALIYEQYF
TRBD2,TRBV5-4,.,TRBJ2-5,TGTGCCAGCAGCCGGGGGGAGCGGCTGCACCCAAGGACCCAGTACTTC,CASSRGERLHPRTQYF
TRBD2,TRBV18,.,TRBJ2-1,TGTGCCAGCTCACGGCCGGGACTAGCGGGAGACAATGAGCAGTTCTTC,CASSRPGLAGDNEQFF
.,TRBV5-1,.,TRBJ2-7,TGCGCCAGCAGCTTGGTAGCGGAGACCTACGAGCAGTACTTC,CASSLVAETYEQYF
TRBD2,TRBV7-9,.,TRBJ2-2,TGTGCCAGCAGCTTTGGGCTAGCGGGCACCGGGGAGCTGTTTTTT,CASSFGLAGTGELFF
.,TRBV5-1,.,TRBJ2-7,TGCGCCAGCAGCGCGGTGGGGCCCGCTTACGAGCAGTACTTC,CASSAVGPAYEQYF
TRBD2,TRBV28,.,TRBJ2-2,TGTGCCAGCAGGACCGGGACTAGCGTTTACACCGGGGAGCTGTTTTTT,CASRTGTSVYTGELFF
TRBD1,TRBV11-2,.,TRBJ1-4,TGTGCCAGCAGCTTTGTGACAGGGGGGGAGGAAAAACTGTTTTTT,CASSFVTGGEEKLFF
TRBD1,TRBV6-5,.,TRBJ1-3,TGTGCCAGCAGCTTTGACAGGGTTAACACCATATATTTT,CASSFDRVNTIYF